This T cell receptor (beta chain) was captured by sequencing in a study of T cell responses to AZD1222 COVID-19 vaccine. Study outcomes and limitations: Females outnumbered males among donors, who were mostly white British; clonal diversity was possibly underestimated. Reports say nearly half of spike-specific TCRs go after unmutated variant regions. The study found vaccine-associated CD4 TCRs spanning spike, dominant at 160-218 and 743-854.

The method was immunoSEQ multiplex PCR; TCRdb's version includes in-frame clones alone and lacks a portion of them. The sample holds around 150,000 clones, around 89% seen once. Remarks on this clone: Antigen specificity is unknown.

The CDR3 contains 14 residues. J lost 3 bases, V lost 5 bases, and 6 bases had no gene match. Per the germline V gene, CDR1 is PRHDT and CDR2 is FYEKMQ (reference sequence). This TCR was recovered from an adult in good health. This chain links TRBV13 with TRBJ2-7; TRBD1 agrees at 8 bases. The sample in question was peripheral blood, obtained on day 0 of MenACWY control vaccination. In DNA form, the CDR3 reads TGTGCCAGCAGCCCAGGACAGGGTTACTACGAGCAGTACTTC. It translates to CASSPGQGYYEQYF.